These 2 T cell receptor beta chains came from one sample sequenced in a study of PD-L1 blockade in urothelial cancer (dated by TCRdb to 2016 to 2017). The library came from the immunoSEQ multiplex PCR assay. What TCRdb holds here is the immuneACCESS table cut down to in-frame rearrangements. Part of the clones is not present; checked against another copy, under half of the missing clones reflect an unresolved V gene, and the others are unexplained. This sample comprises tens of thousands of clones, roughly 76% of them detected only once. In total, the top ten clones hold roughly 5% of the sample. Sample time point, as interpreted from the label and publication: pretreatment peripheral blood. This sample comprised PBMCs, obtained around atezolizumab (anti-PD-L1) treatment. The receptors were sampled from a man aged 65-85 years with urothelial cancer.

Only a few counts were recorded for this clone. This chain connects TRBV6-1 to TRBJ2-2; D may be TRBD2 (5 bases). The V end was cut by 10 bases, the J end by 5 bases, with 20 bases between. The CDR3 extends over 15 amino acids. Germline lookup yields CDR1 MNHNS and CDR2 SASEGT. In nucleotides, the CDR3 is TGTGCCACCCCTGGAGGCGGCTCCAGTACCGGGGAGCTGTTTTTT. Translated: CATPGGGSSTGELFF.

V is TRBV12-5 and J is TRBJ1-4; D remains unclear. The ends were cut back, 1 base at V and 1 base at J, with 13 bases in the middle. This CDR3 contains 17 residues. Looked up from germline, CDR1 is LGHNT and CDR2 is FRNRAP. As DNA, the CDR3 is TGTGCTAGTGGTTTGGGTGACATCAGATTAACTAATGAAAAACTGTTTTTT. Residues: CASGLGDIRLTNEKLFF. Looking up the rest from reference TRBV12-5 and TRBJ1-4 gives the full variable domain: DARVTQTPRHKVTEMGQEVTMRCQPILGHNTVFWYRQTMMQGLELLAYFRNRAPLDDSGMPKDRFSAEMPDATLATLKIQPSEPRDSAVYFCASGLGDIRLTNEKLFFGSGTQLSVL.